Listed here is a single TCR beta chain. This record comes from a study of T cell repertoires in aging, cancer and after chemotherapy. This CDR3 region has 16 residues. The V gene's germline CDR1 is SQVTM and CDR2 ANQGSEA. The V and J ends lost 7 bases and 4 bases, in that order; junction bases with no gene match: 14. TRB rearrangements spanning V, D and J were amplified using mixed TRB-A/B primers. TCRdb independently ran MiXCR on the multiplex PCR reads; one entry per CDR3 protein. The sample has 1,200 to 1,500 distinct CDR3 sequences, about 60% seen once. Amplification of TCR beta used genomic DNA extracted from peripheral blood.

This clonotype originated in a human donor with a blood cancer. Sequenced input: blood. This sequence joins TRBV29-1 and TRBJ2-1, with TRBD2 identical over 9 bases. CDR3 in amino acids: CSAVGAGLASYNEQFF. The CDR3 DNA is TGCAGCGCGGTGGGGGCGGGACTAGCATCTTACAATGAGCAGTTCTTC.